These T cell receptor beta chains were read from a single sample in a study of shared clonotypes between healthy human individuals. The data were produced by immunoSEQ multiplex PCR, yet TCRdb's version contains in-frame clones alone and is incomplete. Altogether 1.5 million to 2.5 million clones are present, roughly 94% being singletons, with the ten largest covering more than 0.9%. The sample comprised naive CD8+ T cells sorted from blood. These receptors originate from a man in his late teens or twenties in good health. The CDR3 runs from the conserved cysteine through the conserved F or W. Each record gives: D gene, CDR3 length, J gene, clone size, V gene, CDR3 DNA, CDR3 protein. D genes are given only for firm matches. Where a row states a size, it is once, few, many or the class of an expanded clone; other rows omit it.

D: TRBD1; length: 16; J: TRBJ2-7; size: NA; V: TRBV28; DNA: TGTGCCAGCAGTCCACGACAGGGTATCGGGTCCTACGAGCAGTACTTC; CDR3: CASSPRQGIGSYEQYF
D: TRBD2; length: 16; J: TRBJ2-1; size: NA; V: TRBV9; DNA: TGTGCCAGCAGCCCGTATGTAAGCGGGGGCCGGAATGAGCAGTTCTTC; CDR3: CASSPYVSGGRNEQFF
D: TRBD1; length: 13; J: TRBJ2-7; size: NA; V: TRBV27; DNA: TGTGCCAGCGGGACAGGGCCGGGCTACGAGCAGTACTTC; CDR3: CASGTGPGYEQYF
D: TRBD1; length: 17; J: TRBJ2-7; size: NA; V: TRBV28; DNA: TGTGCCAGCAGCCGTGGCTTCCGGGACAGGGAGACCTACGAGCAGTACTTC; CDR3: CASSRGFRDRETYEQYF
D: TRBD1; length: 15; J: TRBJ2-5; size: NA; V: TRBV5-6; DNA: TGTGCCAGCAGCTTTGCAGGACAGGGTGAAGAGACCCAGTACTTC; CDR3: CASSFAGQGEETQYF
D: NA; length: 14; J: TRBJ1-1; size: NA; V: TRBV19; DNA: TGTGCCAGTACCGAGGACCTGAGTTACACTGAAGCTTTCTTT; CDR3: CASTEDLSYTEAFF
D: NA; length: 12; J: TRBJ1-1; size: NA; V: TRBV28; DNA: TGTGCCACTGGGTGGGGGGACACTGAAGCTTTCTTT; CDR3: CATGWGDTEAFF
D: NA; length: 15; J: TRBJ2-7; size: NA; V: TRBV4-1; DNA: TGCGCCAGCAGCCAAGCCCCGGGACTGAAAACAGAGCAGTACTTC; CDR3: CASSQAPGLKTEQYF
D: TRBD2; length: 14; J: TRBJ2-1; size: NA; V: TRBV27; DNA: TGTGCCAGCCGCCTAGCGGGAGGATACAATGAGCAGTTCTTC; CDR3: CASRLAGGYNEQFF
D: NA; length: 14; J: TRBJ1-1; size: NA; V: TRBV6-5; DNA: TGTGCCAGCAGTCAGAAGTTTCCTAGCACTGAAGCTTTCTTT; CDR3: CASSQKFPSTEAFF
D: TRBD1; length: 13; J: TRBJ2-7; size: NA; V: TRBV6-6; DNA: TGTGCCAGCGGGGGACAGGGAACTTACGAGCAGTACTTC; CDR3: CASGGQGTYEQYF
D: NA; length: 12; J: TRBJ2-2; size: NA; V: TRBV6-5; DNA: TGTGCCAGCAGGGGTGGCACCGGGGAGCTGTTTTTT; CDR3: CASRGGTGELFF
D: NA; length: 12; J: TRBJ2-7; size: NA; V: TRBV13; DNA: TGTGCCAGCAGCTTAAAGGGGGAGGGGCCGCTCTTC; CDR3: CASSLKGEGPLF
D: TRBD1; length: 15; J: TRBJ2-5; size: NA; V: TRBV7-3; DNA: TGTGCCAGCAGCTTAACGGGGACAGGCGGGGAGGCCCAGTACTTC; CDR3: CASSLTGTGGEAQYF
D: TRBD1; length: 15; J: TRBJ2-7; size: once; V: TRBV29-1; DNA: TGCAGCGTCCTTGGAGGACAGGCCAGCTCCTACGAGCAGTACTTC; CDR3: CSVLGGQASSYEQYF
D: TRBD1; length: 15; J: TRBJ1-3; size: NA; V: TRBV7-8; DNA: TGTGCCAGCAGCCGCGACAGGGGAAGTGGAAACACCATATATTTT; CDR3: CASSRDRGSGNTIYF
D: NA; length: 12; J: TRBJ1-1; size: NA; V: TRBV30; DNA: TGTGCCTGGAGTGACATCTCAACTGAAGCTTTCTTT; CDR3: CAWSDISTEAFF
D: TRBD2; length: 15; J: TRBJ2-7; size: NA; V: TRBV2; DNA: TGTGCCAGCACCTGGTTTCGGGGGGGCCGCGACGAGCAGTACTTC; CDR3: CASTWFRGGRDEQYF
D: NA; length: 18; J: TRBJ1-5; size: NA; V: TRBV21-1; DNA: TGTGCCAGCATCAAGGAATTTAACAGGGGTTATAGCAATCAGCCCCAGCATTTT; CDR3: CASIKEFNRGYSNQPQHF
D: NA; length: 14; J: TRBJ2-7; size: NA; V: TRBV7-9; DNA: TGTGCCAGCAGCTCGACGGAAGGGACCCACGAGCAGTACTTC; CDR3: CASSSTEGTHEQYF
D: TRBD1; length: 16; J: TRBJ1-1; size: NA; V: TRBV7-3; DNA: TGTGCCAGCAGCCCCGGACAGGGGGGGTTGGAAACTGAAGCTTTCTTT; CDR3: CASSPGQGGLETEAFF
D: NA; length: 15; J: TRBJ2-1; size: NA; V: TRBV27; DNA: TGTGCCAGCAGTCTCCGGGTCTTCTCCTACAATGAGCAGTTCTTC; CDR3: CASSLRVFSYNEQFF
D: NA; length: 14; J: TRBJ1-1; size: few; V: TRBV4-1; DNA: TGCGCCAGCAGCCAAGGAACGGTGAACACTGAAGCTTTCTTT; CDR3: CASSQGTVNTEAFF
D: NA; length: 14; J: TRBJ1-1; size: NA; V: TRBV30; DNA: TGTGCCTGGAGTCGGGGGCCCAGCGACACTGAAGCTTTCTTT; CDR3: CAWSRGPSDTEAFF
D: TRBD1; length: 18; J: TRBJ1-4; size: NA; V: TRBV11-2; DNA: TGTGCCAGCAGCTTATCGCTCGGTTCCGGGACAGGGCGAGAAAAACTGTTTTTT; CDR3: CASSLSLGSGTGREKLFF
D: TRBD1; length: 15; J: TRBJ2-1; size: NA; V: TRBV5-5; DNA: TGTGCCAGCAGCTTGTGGACAGGGGTGGGAAATGAGCAGTTCTTC; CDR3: CASSLWTGVGNEQFF
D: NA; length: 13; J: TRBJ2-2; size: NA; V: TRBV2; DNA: TGTGCCAGCCGGTTCTCGCCCCTCGGGGAGCTGTTTTTT; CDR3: CASRFSPLGELFF
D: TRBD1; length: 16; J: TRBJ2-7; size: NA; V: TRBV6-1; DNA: TGTGCCAGCAGTGAAGGCTGGACAGGGGCGGTGCGCGAGCAGTACTTC; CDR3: CASSEGWTGAVREQYF
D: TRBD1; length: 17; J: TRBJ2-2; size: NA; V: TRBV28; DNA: TGTGCCAGCAGTCCCTTAATCGGGACAGCGAACACCGGGGAGCTGTTTTTT; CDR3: CASSPLIGTANTGELFF
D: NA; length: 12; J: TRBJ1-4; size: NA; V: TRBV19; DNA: TGTGCCAGTAGTATAGAGGGGGGAAAACTGTTTTTT; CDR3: CASSIEGGKLFF
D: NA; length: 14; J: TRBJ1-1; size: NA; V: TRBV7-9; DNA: TGTGCCAGCAGCGCGTCGAGGCAGAACACTGAAGCTTTCTTT; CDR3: CASSASRQNTEAFF
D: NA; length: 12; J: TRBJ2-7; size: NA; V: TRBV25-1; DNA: TGTGCCAGCAGTGAAGAGGGCCACGAGCAGTACTTC; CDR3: CASSEEGHEQYF
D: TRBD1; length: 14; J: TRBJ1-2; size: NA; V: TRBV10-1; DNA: TGCGCCAGCACAAAACAGGGGGGCGACTATGGCTACACCTTC; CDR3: CASTKQGGDYGYTF
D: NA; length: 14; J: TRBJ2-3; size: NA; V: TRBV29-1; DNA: TGCAGCGTTGCAGAGGTAGAGATTTTAGATACGCAGTATTTT; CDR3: CSVAEVEILDTQYF
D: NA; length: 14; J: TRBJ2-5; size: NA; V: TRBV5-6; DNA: TGTGCCAGCAGCCCCAGTCTGGGTAAGGAGACCCAGTACTTC; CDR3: CASSPSLGKETQYF
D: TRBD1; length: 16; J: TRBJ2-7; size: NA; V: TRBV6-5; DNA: TGTGCCAGCAGTTCCTGGGAGACAGGGCTCGCCTACGAGCAGTACTTC; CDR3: CASSSWETGLAYEQYF
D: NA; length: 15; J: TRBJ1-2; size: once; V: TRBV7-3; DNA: TGTGCCAGCAGCCCTACGGGCGATCTCCTATATGGCTACACCTTC; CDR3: CASSPTGDLLYGYTF
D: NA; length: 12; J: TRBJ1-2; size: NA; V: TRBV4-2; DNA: TGTGCCAGCAGCCAGGGGGCTCGTGGCTACACCTTC; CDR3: CASSQGARGYTF
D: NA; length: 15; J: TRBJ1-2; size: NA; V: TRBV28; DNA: TGTGCCAGCAGTCATGGGCCGGAGGGGACCTATGGCTACACCTTC; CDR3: CASSHGPEGTYGYTF
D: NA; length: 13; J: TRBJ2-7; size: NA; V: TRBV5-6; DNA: TGTGCCAGCAGCTACGACACTGACTACGAGCAGTACTTC; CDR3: CASSYDTDYEQYF
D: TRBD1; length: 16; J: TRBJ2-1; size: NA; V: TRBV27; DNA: TGTGCCAGCAGTCCTCTCGGGACAGACCCCTTGAGTGAGCAGTTCTTC; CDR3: CASSPLGTDPLSEQFF
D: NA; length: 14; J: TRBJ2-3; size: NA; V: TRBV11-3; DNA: TGTGCCAGCAGCAATGACCCTTGGACAGATACGCAGTATTTT; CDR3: CASSNDPWTDTQYF
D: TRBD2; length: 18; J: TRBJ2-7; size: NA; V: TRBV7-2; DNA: TGTGCCAGCAGCTTAGGACTAGCGGAAAGGCCCGTGCTTGACGAGCAGTACTTC; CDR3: CASSLGLAERPVLDEQYF